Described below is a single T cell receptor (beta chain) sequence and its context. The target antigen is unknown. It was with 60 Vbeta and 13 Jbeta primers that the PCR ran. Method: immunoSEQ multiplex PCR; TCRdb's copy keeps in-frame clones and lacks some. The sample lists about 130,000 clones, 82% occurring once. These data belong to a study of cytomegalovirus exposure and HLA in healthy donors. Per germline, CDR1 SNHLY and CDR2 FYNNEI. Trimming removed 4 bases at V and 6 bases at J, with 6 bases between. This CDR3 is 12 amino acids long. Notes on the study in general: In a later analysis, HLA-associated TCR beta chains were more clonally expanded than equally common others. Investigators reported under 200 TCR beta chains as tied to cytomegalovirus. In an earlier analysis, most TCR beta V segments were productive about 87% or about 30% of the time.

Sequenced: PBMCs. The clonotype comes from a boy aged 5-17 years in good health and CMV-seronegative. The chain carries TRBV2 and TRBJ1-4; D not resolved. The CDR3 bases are TGTGCCAGCAGTGCACATGATGAAAAACTGTTTTTT. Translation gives CASSAHDEKLFF.